Listed here are 22 T cell receptor beta chains from one sample, sequenced in a study of memory CD4+ T cells and cytomegalovirus serostatus. The sort gate was single viable CD3+CD4+CD8-CD45RO+ cells for memory CD4+ T cells. The protocol was immunoSEQ multiplex PCR, while the TCRdb copy is restricted to in-frame clones and leaves out a portion. The table lists tens of thousands of clones, more than 65% of them singletons. The sequenced sample was memory CD4+ T cells from blood. The receptors shown here come from an adult in good health and CMV-seronegative. Some clones in this sample may be carry-over from other donors' samples.

This chain links TRBV4-2 with TRBJ1-6; D gene uncertain. The germline V gene has CDR1 LGHNA and CDR2 YNFKEQ. The CDR3 runs to 15 residues. The V end lost 0 bases, the J end lost 13 bases, and 16 bases lay between the germline ends. CDR3 residues: CASSQDSPGQYPLHF. The CDR3 DNA is TGTGCCAGCAGCCAAGATTCGCCAGGCCAATATCCCCTCCACTTT.

J is TRBJ2-1 and V is TRBV7-2, with 13 bases that match TRBD2. Trimming cost V 4 bases and J 10 bases; bases outside gene matches: 10. Germline CDR1 reads SGHTA; CDR2 reads FQGNSA. The CDR3 covers 16 residues. The CDR3 sequence is CASSSEPQGLAGEQFF. Written as DNA, the CDR3 is TGTGCCAGCAGCTCCGAACCCCAGGGACTAGCGGGAGAGCAGTTCTTC.

This clone was recorded only once. The chain is built from TRBV5-1 and TRBJ2-7; D might be TRBD2 (5 bases). Germline V gene sequence: CDR1 SGHRS, CDR2 YFSETQ. V gave up 4 bases and J gave up 2 bases, with 16 bases separating them. The CDR3 totals 15 residues. CDR3 region: CASSPSFRETYEQYF. For the CDR3, the DNA is TGCGCCAGCAGCCCGAGCTTTAGGGAGACCTACGAGCAGTACTTC.

The rearrangement uses TRBV7-9 and TRBJ2-1, with 12 bases lining up with TRBD2. V shed 2 bases and J 6 bases; nucleotides not matched to a gene: 5. This CDR3 comprises 16 residues. The germline gives CDR1 SEHNR, CDR2 FQNEAQ (reference sequence). CDR3 loop: CASSLPLAGGPNEQFF. The CDR3 region has the DNA TGTGCCAGCAGCTTACCTCTAGCGGGAGGGCCCAATGAGCAGTTCTTC.

This clone was picked up one time. The chain has TRBV19 and TRBJ2-5; 9 bases fit TRBD2. Germline CDR1 LNHDA, CDR2 SQIVND (reference sequence). This CDR3 region has 14 residues. J lost 4 bases, V lost 5 bases, and 5 bases had no gene match. The DNA for the CDR3 is TGTGCCAGTAGTTCGACTAGCGGAGGAGAGACCCAGTACTTC. It specifies CASSSTSGGETQYF.

The chain recombines TRBV5-4 with TRBJ2-1; 10 positions agree with TRBD1. The CDR3 has 16 residues. The germline V gene has CDR1 SGHNT and CDR2 YYREEE (reference sequence). Trimming removed 2 bases from V and 6 bases from J; junction bases left unmatched: 8. The CDR3 DNA follows: TGTGCCAGCAGCTTAGGAGTGACAGGGGGCATCAATGAGCAGTTCTTC. It specifies CASSLGVTGGINEQFF.

The rearrangement uses TRBV30 and TRBJ2-3, with 7 bases lining up with TRBD2. Germline CDR1 is GTSNPN and CDR2 is SVGIG (reference sequence). The CDR3 runs 11 residues. V was clipped by 4 bases and J by 8 bases; unmatched bases: 3. As DNA, the CDR3 is TGTGCCTGGACTGGGGGGGGTACGCAGTATTTT. Translation: CAWTGGGTQYF. The full variable domain, its missing parts supplied by reference TRBV30 and TRBJ2-3, is SQTIHQWPATLVQPVGSPLSLECTVEGTSNPNLYWYRQAAGRGLQLLFYSVGIGQISSEVPQNLSASRPQDRQFILSSKKLLLSDSGFYLCAWTGGGTQYFGPGTRLTVL.

This clone was observed a handful of times. The CDR3 region has the DNA TGTGCCAGTAGTATACGGGGCCCGAAGGGAGGCAATCAGCCCCAGCATTTT. Amino acid sequence: CASSIRGPKGGNQPQHF. The chain is built from TRBV19 and TRBJ1-5; tentatively, D is TRBD1 (5 bases). This CDR3 region has 17 residues. V was pared by 2 bases and J by 2 bases, with 16 bases between. The germline CDR1 and CDR2 sequences are LNHDA and SQIVND (reference sequence).

This sequence joins TRBV5-5 and TRBJ2-3; D is unresolved. The V end lost 0 bases, the J end lost 5 bases, and 7 bases lay between the germline ends. The CDR3 consists of 13 residues. Germline V lookup: CDR1 SGHKS, CDR2 YYEKEE (reference sequence). The CDR3 loop is CASSLEWGDTQYF. CDR3 sequence (DNA): TGTGCCAGCAGCTTGGAGTGGGGAGATACGCAGTATTTT.

The chain carries TRBV4-1 and TRBJ1-1; TRBD1 matches 9 bases. The V and J ends lost 2 bases and 4 bases, in that order; junction bases with no gene match: 8. The CDR3 consists of 16 residues. Germline-derived CDR1 and CDR2 are MGHRA and YSYEKL. The CDR3 here is CASSQRDRVTGTEAFF. DNA for the CDR3: TGCGCCAGCAGCCAACGGGACAGGGTGACCGGCACTGAAGCTTTCTTT.

The J gene is TRBJ1-3, the V gene TRBV6-4; 7 bases line up with TRBD1. The CDR3 spans 16 residues. In germline, CDR1 is MRHNA, CDR2 SNTAGT. V shed 7 bases, J shed 4 bases, and the junction held 13 bases outside the gene matches. In DNA form, the CDR3 reads TGTGCCAGCATCTCACTGTTGACAGGGACCGGAAACACCATATATTTT. Its protein product is CASISLLTGTGNTIYF.

This chain links TRBV7-2 with TRBJ2-3, with D unclear. This CDR3 contains 13 residues. The V and J ends lost 5 bases and 6 bases respectively, with 12 bases between them. Germline assignment: CDR1 SGHTA and CDR2 FQGNSA. CDR3 amino acids: CASSIGVGDTQYF. CDR3 DNA sequence: TGTGCCAGCAGCATAGGCGTGGGGGATACGCAGTATTTT. Full variable domain (rest looked up from reference TRBV7-2 and TRBJ2-3): GAGVSQSPSNKVTEKGKDVELRCDPISGHTALYWYRQSLGQGLEFLIYFQGNSAPDKSGLPSDRFSAERTGGSVSTLTIQRTQQEDSAVYLCASSIGVGDTQYFGPGTRLTVL.

The CDR3 nucleotides are TGTGCCAGCGGGGGGAGCTCCACAGATACGCAGTATTTT. Residues: CASGGSSTDTQYF. The chain combines TRBV28 with TRBJ2-3; D is possibly TRBD2 (6 bases). CDR1 is MDHEN, CDR2 SYDVKM, per germline. The CDR3 spans 13 residues. The ends were cut back, 8 bases at V and 2 bases at J, with 11 bases in the middle.

The chain recombines TRBV7-8 with TRBJ2-2, with D uncertain. The germline CDR1 and CDR2 sequences are SGHVS and FQNEAQ. There are 17 residues in the CDR3. V shed 0 bases and J shed 7 bases, with 18 bases lying between them. The CDR3 DNA sequence: TGTGCCAGCAGCTTAGCGAGCTGGGTCCGGGCAGGCGGGGAGCTGTTTTTT. Translating it yields CASSLASWVRAGGELFF. The whole variable domain, remainder taken from reference TRBV7-8 and TRBJ2-2, is GAGVSQSPRYKVAKRGQDVALRCDPISGHVSLFWYQQALGQGPEFLTYFQNEAQLDKSGLPSDRFFAERPEGSVSTLKIQRTQQEDSAVYLCASSLASWVRAGGELFFGEGSRLTVL.

This chain uses TRBV18 with TRBJ2-7, with D hard to call. V lost 5 bases, J lost 0 bases, and 14 bases lay in between. The CDR3 extends over 15 amino acids. Germline V lookup: CDR1 KGHSH, CDR2 LQKENI. Here the CDR3 DNA reads TGTGCCAGCTCAACTTCTCGTGACAACTCCTACGAGCAGTACTTC. As protein: CASSTSRDNSYEQYF.

This chain links TRBV5-1 with TRBJ1-3; the D is unclear. This CDR3 region has 15 residues. CDR1 is SGHRS, CDR2 YFSETQ, per germline. V lost 4 bases and J lost 0, with 11 bases in between. CDR3 loop: CASSADGSSGNTIYF. For the CDR3, the DNA is TGCGCCAGCAGCGCAGACGGAAGCTCTGGAAACACCATATATTTT.

The chain employs TRBV18 and TRBJ2-7, with 8 bases that match TRBD1. The CDR3 length is 14 residues. V was clipped by 3 bases and J by 0 bases; unmatched bases: 1. Per germline, CDR1 KGHSH and CDR2 LQKENI. CDR3 nucleotides: TGTGCCAGCTCACCTGGACAGGGCTCCTACGAGCAGTACTTC. This encodes CASSPGQGSYEQYF.

The CDR3 region has the DNA TGTGCCAGCAGTTTCCTCGGCGCGGGAGCGAAAGAGACCCAGTACTTC. It yields the protein CASSFLGAGAKETQYF. The rearrangement uses TRBV28 and TRBJ2-5, with 7 bases lining up with TRBD2. Germline values: CDR1 MDHEN, CDR2 SYDVKM. Trimming at V came to 3 bases and at J to 3 bases, leaving 10 bases not matched to a gene. The CDR3 extends over 16 amino acids. Drawing the rest from reference TRBV28 and TRBJ2-5, the complete variable domain is DVKVTQSSRYLVKRTGEKVFLECVQDMDHENMFWYRQDPGLGLRLIYFSYDVKMKEKGDIPEGYSVSREKKERFSLILESASTNQTSMYLCASSFLGAGAKETQYFGPGTRLLVL.

This clone was detected only a few times. The CDR3 sequence: CASSYKPRREQYF. The CDR3 nucleotides read TGTGCCAGCAGCTACAAACCCCGGCGAGAGCAGTACTTC. The gene calls are TRBV28 and TRBJ2-7, with unresolved D. Germline V gene data show CDR1 as MDHEN and CDR2 as SYDVKM. CDR3 length: 13 residues. Trimming took 6 bases from V and 7 from J, leaving 16 bases between them. Supplemented by reference TRBV28 and TRBJ2-7, the full variable domain reads DVKVTQSSRYLVKRTGEKVFLECVQDMDHENMFWYRQDPGLGLRLIYFSYDVKMKEKGDIPEGYSVSREKKERFSLILESASTNQTSMYLCASSYKPRREQYFGPGTRLTVT.

The J gene is TRBJ2-5, the V gene TRBV18, with D perhaps TRBD1 or TRBD2 (6 bases each). V gave up 2 bases and J gave up 8 bases, with 18 bases separating them. The CDR3 totals 15 residues. Germline V gene sequence: CDR1 KGHSH, CDR2 LQKENI. CDR3 DNA: TGTGCCAGCTCACCAGGCACCGGGGGCCATACAACCCAGTACTTC. This sequence encodes CASSPGTGGHTTQYF.

The chain joins TRBV12-5 to TRBJ1-3; D not resolved. The ends were cut back, 6 bases at V and 0 bases at J, with 3 bases in the middle. The V gene's germline CDR1 is LGHNT and CDR2 FRNRAP. This CDR3 has 12 amino acids. CDR3 region: CASGSSGNTIYF. As DNA, the CDR3 is TGTGCTAGTGGGTCCTCTGGAAACACCATATATTTT.

This clone was seen a single time. This sequence joins TRBV5-1 and TRBJ2-7; 14 bases align to TRBD2. Germline CDR1 and CDR2: SGHRS and YFSETQ. V lost 4 bases and J lost 0; bases outside the gene matches: 6. The length of the CDR3 is 17 residues. CDR3 nucleotide sequence: TGCGCCAGCAGCACGGGGACTAGCGGGAGCTACTCCTACGAGCAGTACTTC. Its protein is CASSTGTSGSYSYEQYF.